These T cell receptor beta chains were read from a single sample in a study of cytomegalovirus exposure and HLA in healthy donors. The data were produced by immunoSEQ multiplex PCR, yet TCRdb's version contains in-frame clones alone and is incomplete. The sample lists around 130,000 clones, nearly 90% seen once, with roughly 0.5% in the top ten. The sample comprised PBMCs. These receptors all stem from a woman aged 40 to 50 in good health and CMV-seronegative. Each CDR3 is given with its conserved first and last residue. Each record gives: clone size, J gene, V gene, D gene, CDR3 DNA, CDR3 protein. D genes are given only for firm matches. Size is omitted from some rows. Given values are once, few, many or a class for expanded clones.

NA,TRBJ2-2,TRBV2,TRBD2,TGTGCCAGCAGTGAGAGCGGGATGGGAACCGGGGAGCTGTTTTTT,CASSESGMGTGELFF
NA,TRBJ1-3,TRBV7-2,TRBD1,TGTGCCAGCAGCTCCTACTGGGACAGCTCTGGAAACACCATATATTTT,CASSSYWDSSGNTIYF
once,TRBJ2-7,TRBV7-2,TRBD1,TGTGCCAGCAGCTTAGTAGCAGGGGGCTTTGGCGAGCAGTACTTC,CASSLVAGGFGEQYF
NA,TRBJ2-1,TRBV7-9,TRBD1,TGTGCCAGCAGCTTAGGGGACAGTAACAATGAGCAGTTCTTC,CASSLGDSNNEQFF
NA,TRBJ1-5,TRBV30,NA,TGTGCCACAAGCCCTCAGGGAAATCAGCCCCAGCATTTT,CATSPQGNQPQHF
NA,TRBJ2-1,TRBV7-9,NA,TGTGCCAGCAGCTTCCGTTGGGGCGGAAACAATGAGCAGTTCTTC,CASSFRWGGNNEQFF
NA,TRBJ2-5,TRBV19,TRBD1,TGTGCCAGTAGTAGTAAACAGGGGGAAGAGACCCAGTACTTC,CASSSKQGEETQYF
NA,TRBJ2-1,TRBV7-2,TRBD2,TGTGCCAGCAGCCGTCAACTAGCGGGTGAGTCCTACAATGAGCAGTTCTTC,CASSRQLAGESYNEQFF
NA,TRBJ1-4,TRBV6-5,TRBD1,TGTGCCAGCAGACGGACAGGGTCAACTAATGAAAAACTGTTTTTT,CASRRTGSTNEKLFF
NA,TRBJ2-5,TRBV27,TRBD1,TGTGCCAGCAGTGCCTGGACAGGCCGGCAAGAGACCCAGTACTTC,CASSAWTGRQETQYF
NA,TRBJ1-2,TRBV5-4,NA,TGTGCCAGCAGCTCCTCAACAGGACCTTATGTAGGCTATGGCTACACCTTC,CASSSSTGPYVGYGYTF
few,TRBJ1-1,TRBV18,NA,TGTGCCAGCTCACCATTGACAGACTTCATGAACACTGAAGCTTTCTTT,CASSPLTDFMNTEAFF
NA,TRBJ2-1,TRBV6-5,TRBD1,TGTGCCAGCAGCCCAGGGGGCGGTGAGCAGTTCTTC,CASSPGGGEQFF
NA,TRBJ2-1,TRBV6-5,TRBD1,TGTGCCAGCACTCCTCCGGGACAGTACAATGAGCAGTTCTTC,CASTPPGQYNEQFF
NA,TRBJ2-7,TRBV6-1,TRBD2,TGTGCCAGCAGTGGTAGCGGGGCCCCGGTCGAGCAGTACTTC,CASSGSGAPVEQYF
NA,TRBJ2-7,TRBV11-2,NA,TGTGCCAGCAGCTTAGTAGAGTACGAGCAGTACTTC,CASSLVEYEQYF
NA,TRBJ1-2,TRBV6-1,TRBD1,TGTGCCAGCAGTTGGGACAGGGGGGATTATGGCTACACCTTC,CASSWDRGDYGYTF
NA,TRBJ2-7,TRBV2,NA,TGTGCCAGCAGTGTAAGGGGACACTCCTACGAGCAGTACTTC,CASSVRGHSYEQYF
NA,TRBJ2-7,TRBV27,TRBD1,TGTGCCAGCAGCCGTGGGGACAGGGGGCCGGACGAGCAGTACTTC,CASSRGDRGPDEQYF
NA,TRBJ1-2,TRBV6-1,NA,TGTGCCAGCAGTTCAGGGGCTGACTATGGCTACACCTTC,CASSSGADYGYTF
NA,TRBJ2-6,TRBV5-1,NA,TGCGCCAGCAGCTCCTGGCCGGGGGTCGGGGCCAACGTCCTGACTTTC,CASSSWPGVGANVLTF
NA,TRBJ2-1,TRBV9,NA,TGTGCCAGCAGCGTAGTTCCACTCTCCTACAATGAGCAGTTCTTC,CASSVVPLSYNEQFF
once,TRBJ1-1,TRBV20-1,NA,TGCAGTGCTCCCCGGGTTTGGGCTTTCTTT,CSAPRVWAFF
NA,TRBJ2-7,TRBV10-3,TRBD1,TGTGCCACCGGGACAGGTCCCTACGAGCAGTACTTC,CATGTGPYEQYF
NA,TRBJ1-2,TRBV5-6,TRBD1,TGTGCCAGCAGTCCCCGGGACAGGACTTCCCGGGGCTACACCTTC,CASSPRDRTSRGYTF
NA,TRBJ1-1,TRBV7-9,NA,TGTGCCAGCAGCTTAAGTGGGGGCAGCACTGAAGCTTTCTTT,CASSLSGGSTEAFF
NA,TRBJ1-5,TRBV5-1,NA,TGCGCCAGCAGCCTCTCCACAGGTAGCAATCAGCCCCAGCATTTT,CASSLSTGSNQPQHF
NA,TRBJ2-1,TRBV10-3,TRBD2,TGTGCCATCAGTGAGTGGTTAGCGGGAGCATACAATGAGCAGTTCTTC,CAISEWLAGAYNEQFF
NA,TRBJ2-7,TRBV6-1,NA,TGTGCCAGCAGCCGGTACACCCCAGGATACGAGCAGTACTTC,CASSRYTPGYEQYF
NA,TRBJ2-1,TRBV28,TRBD1,TGTGCCAGCAGTTTGATCTCCGGGACAGTCCACAATGAGCAGTTCTTC,CASSLISGTVHNEQFF
NA,TRBJ2-7,TRBV2,NA,TGTGCCAGCAGTGTCATGGGGCGCGAGCAGTACTTC,CASSVMGREQYF
NA,TRBJ2-3,TRBV4-2,NA,TGTGCCAGCAGCCAAGATCCGGCGGATGATACGCAGTATTTT,CASSQDPADDTQYF
once,TRBJ2-5,TRBV19,TRBD1,TGTGCCACCTCCTTCCAGGGGGCACAGGAGACCCAGTACTTC,CATSFQGAQETQYF
few,TRBJ2-2,TRBV4-3,NA,TGCGCCAGCAGCCAAGATCGATGGCAATCCTCCGGGGAGCTGTTTTTT,CASSQDRWQSSGELFF
NA,TRBJ2-1,TRBV6-5,TRBD2,TGTGCCAGCAGGTCCCAAGCGGGACTCCAGAGCGAGCAGTTCTTC,CASRSQAGLQSEQFF
NA,TRBJ2-2,TRBV19,TRBD1,TGTGCCAGTGCAGGGGGGAACACCGGGGAGCTGTTTTTT,CASAGGNTGELFF
once,TRBJ2-1,TRBV10-3,TRBD2,TGTGCCATCAGCCGACCGGGACTAGCAGGGCATGAGCAGTTCTTC,CAISRPGLAGHEQFF
NA,TRBJ1-2,TRBV27,NA,TGTGCCAGCAGTTTCTCCGACACGTCCCTGAATGGCTACACCTTC,CASSFSDTSLNGYTF
NA,TRBJ2-7,TRBV6-1,TRBD1,TGTGCCAGCAGTGATAACAGGGGGTACTACGAGCAGTACTTC,CASSDNRGYYEQYF
NA,TRBJ1-5,TRBV6-5,NA,TGTGCCAGCAGTTACTCAGGTCGGGGGAATCAGCCCCAGCATTTT,CASSYSGRGNQPQHF
NA,TRBJ2-1,TRBV14,NA,TGTGCCAGCAGCCAAGTAGACATCAATGAGCAGTTCTTC,CASSQVDINEQFF
NA,TRBJ1-2,TRBV6-1,NA,TGTGCCGGCGGCTTGGGGGAGGGCTATGGCTACACCTTC,CAGGLGEGYGYTF
NA,TRBJ2-3,TRBV6-5,TRBD1,TGTGCCAGTAGGGACAGCTCAGATACGCAGTATTTT,CASRDSSDTQYF
NA,TRBJ1-4,TRBV15,NA,TGTGCCACCAGCAGAGGACTGAAGACTGAAAAACTGTTTTTT,CATSRGLKTEKLFF
NA,TRBJ1-5,TRBV30,NA,TGTGCCTGGAGTTCAGGGAATAGCAATCAGCCCCAGCATTTT,CAWSSGNSNQPQHF
NA,TRBJ2-7,TRBV6-4,TRBD1,TGTGCCAGCAGTGACTCGATTAGGGACAGGCGATTCTACGAGCAGTACTTC,CASSDSIRDRRFYEQYF
NA,TRBJ2-1,TRBV28,TRBD2,TGTGCCAGCAGTTACGGACTAGCGGACTCCTACAATGAGCAGTTCTTC,CASSYGLADSYNEQFF
NA,TRBJ2-3,TRBV4-2,TRBD2,TGTGCCAGCAGCGCCGGACTAGCGGGAGAAGATACGCAGTATTTT,CASSAGLAGEDTQYF
NA,TRBJ2-1,TRBV4-2,TRBD2,TGTGCCAGCAGCCAAGAGAGTCGGGAGGTCTACAATGAGCAGTTCTTC,CASSQESREVYNEQFF
NA,TRBJ2-7,TRBV11-2,NA,TGTGCCAGCAGCACAACTAATAGCGGACGAATCTACGAGCAGTACTTC,CASSTTNSGRIYEQYF
once,TRBJ1-1,TRBV7-3,NA,TGTGCCAGCAGCTTAAATGAGGGTTGGGAAGCTTTCTTT,CASSLNEGWEAFF